This T cell receptor (beta chain) was profiled in a study of Ad26.COV2.S vaccination and SARS-CoV-2 variants. Turning to the study itself: Sample donor was a member of the COV1001 Ad26.COV2.S trial arm.

Of note for this clone: Its target is not known.

Germline loops: CDR1 SEHNR, CDR2 FQNEAQ (reference sequence). V lost 5 bases and J 0 bases, leaving 17 bases between the germline ends. The CDR3 length is 17 residues. TCRdb's table, derived via immunoSEQ multiplex PCR, lists solely in-frame clones and lacks some. The sample contains around 320,000 clones, about nine tenths of which appear only once. Study results and caveats: Analyses that measured TCR breadth and depth may have underestimated total T cell responses. Placebo recipients and vaccine recipients were similar in non-spike TCR breadth.

Treatment specified: around 19 received Ad26.COV2.S at low or high dose, single or two shots; about 5 received placebo; per-sample allocation not given. Collection of samples fell on day 63 after the first vaccine or placebo injection. Boston provided a donor who was an adult aged 18-55 years. The gene calls are TRBV7-9 and TRBJ2-1; D may be TRBD1 (6 bases). The clonotype originates from a person aged 18-60 years who received the Ad26.COV2.S COVID-19 vaccine or a placebo. Material: peripheral blood, obtained in a trial of Ad26.COV2.S vaccine versus placebo. The CDR3, as DNA: TGTGCCAGCAGCCCCCCTGCCGGACAGAGCTCCTACAATGAGCAGTTCTTC. Translation: CASSPPAGQSSYNEQFF.